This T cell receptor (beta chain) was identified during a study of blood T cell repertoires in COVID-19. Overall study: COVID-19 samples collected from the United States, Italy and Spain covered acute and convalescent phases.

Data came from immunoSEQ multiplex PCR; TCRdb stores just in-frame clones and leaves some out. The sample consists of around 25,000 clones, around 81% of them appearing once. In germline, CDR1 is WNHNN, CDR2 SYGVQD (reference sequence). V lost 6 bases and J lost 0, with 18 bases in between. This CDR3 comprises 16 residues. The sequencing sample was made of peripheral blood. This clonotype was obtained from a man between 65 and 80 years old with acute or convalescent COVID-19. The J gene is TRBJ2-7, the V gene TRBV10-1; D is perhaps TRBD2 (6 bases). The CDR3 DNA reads TGCGCCAGCAGCCACTCGGGAGACCCTAGCTCCTACGAGCAGTACTTC. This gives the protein CASSHSGDPSSYEQYF.